Below, one T cell receptor beta chain is given with its context. Its antigen is not identified. Repertoires were generated with immunoSEQ multiplex PCR, while TCRdb's copy carries only in-frame clones and drops some. Counted here are 20,000 or so clones, over 70% occurring once; the ten biggest clones make up 10% to 15%. The data originate from a study of vaccination effects on CD4 cells after COVID-19. The ViraFEST assay expanded antigen-specific CD4+ T cells with viral peptide pools before sequencing. CD4+ T cells were isolated after less than 13 days of culture. Germline CDR1 reads LNHDA; CDR2 reads SQIVND (reference sequence). The J segment lost 0 bases and the V segment lost 6 bases, leaving 9 bases of the junction unmatched. This CDR3 is 16 amino acids long.

This TCR derives from a human donor who received a COVID-19 vaccine. The sequencing here drew on CD4+ T cells from PBMCs cultured with HCoV-229E spike peptides, taken before COVID-19 vaccination. This chain uses TRBV19 with TRBJ2-3; 7 bases are a match to TRBD2. DNA for the CDR3: TGTGCCAGTAGACAAAGCGGGGCAGCTAGCACAGATACGCAGTATTTT. Translating it yields CASRQSGAASTDTQYF.